Shown below are 19 T cell receptor beta chains from a single sample sequenced in a study of T cells in Graves' hyperthyroidism and ophthalmopathy. RNA transcripts served as the template for amplifying TCR beta CDR3 regions. The HTBI primer set was used in a first-round RT-PCR of the TCR CDR3. Each CDR3 protein is one row after TCRdb ran MiXCR on the multiplex PCR reads. The repertoire consists of under 400,000 distinct CDR3 sequences, with around 23% occurring once and the leading ten covering around half. Sequencing was carried out using blood. The receptors originated from a woman aged 45-65 years with Graves' hyperthyroidism.

In this sample, this clonotype turned up many times. Here the CDR3 reads CASSADVGANTEAFF. CDR3 sequence (DNA): TGTGCCAGCAGTGCGGATGTGGGGGCGAACACTGAAGCTTTCTTT. The V call is TRBV27, the J call TRBJ1-1; D possibly corresponds to TRBD1 (6 bases). The CDR3 length is 15 residues. V lost 5 bases, J lost 1 base, and 14 bases lay in between. Per the germline V gene, CDR1 is MNHEY and CDR2 is SMNVEV (reference sequence).

The chain has TRBV27 and TRBJ2-5, with 9 bases identical to TRBD1. The CDR3 spans 15 residues. V trimming: 5 bases; J trimming: 5 bases; junction bases outside the gene matches: 9. Germline CDR1 reads MNHEY; CDR2 reads SMNVEV (reference sequence). The CDR3 is CASSAQGARRETQYF. DNA of the CDR3: TGTGCCAGCAGTGCACAGGGGGCGCGGCGGGAGACCCAGTACTTC.

This clonotype has a count of ten or more. One end of the junction is discordant with germline, which a read error may explain. The chain recombines TRBV7-7 with TRBJ2-7; no clear D. There are 14 residues in the CDR3. Germline CDR1 reads SSHAT; CDR2 reads FNYEAQ (reference sequence). CDR3 region: CASSPSITNYEQYF. The CDR3 DNA sequence: TGTGCTAGCAGCCCCAGTATCACCAACTACGAGCAGTACTTC.

The rearrangement uses TRBV2 and TRBJ2-1; tentatively, D is TRBD1 (5 bases). CDR1 SNHLY and CDR2 FYNNEI come from the germline V gene. The CDR3 covers 15 residues. V lost 8 bases, J lost 3 bases, and 17 bases lay in between. The CDR3 bases are TGTGCCAGCTCCGCGACAGAGTCCATCTACAATGAGCAGTTCTTC. Translated, it gives CASSATESIYNEQFF.

Only a few counts were recorded for this clonotype. The chain joins TRBV4-1 to TRBJ2-7, with TRBD1 identical over 9 bases. CDR1 and CDR2 from the germline V gene are MGHRA and YSYEKL. The V and J ends lost 8 bases and 9 bases, in that order; junction bases with no gene match: 11. This CDR3 is built from 13 residues. The CDR3 here is CASRGTGNRGQYF. The DNA of the CDR3 is TGCGCCAGCCGAGGGACAGGGAATAGAGGGCAGTACTTC.

This clonotype was recorded at least ten times. The chain carries TRBV20-1 and TRBJ2-1; D is unresolved. Germline values: CDR1 DFQATT, CDR2 SNEGSKA (reference sequence). The CDR3 runs 13 residues. With 2 bases removed from V and 8 bases from J, the gap between germline ends came to 13 bases. CDR3 protein: CSARWISSYEQFF. The CDR3 DNA reads TGCAGTGCTAGATGGATTAGCTCCTATGAGCAGTTCTTC.

The genes are TRBV3-1 and TRBJ1-5, with 7 bases identical to TRBD1. V dropped 6 bases and J dropped 11; count of bases not matched to a gene: 10. The CDR3 is 13 residues long. The germline gives CDR1 LGHDT, CDR2 YNNKEL (reference sequence). Written as DNA, the CDR3 is TGTGCCAGCAGACAAACAGGGGTCGAGACCCAGCATTTT. This codes for CASRQTGVETQHF.

A few counts support this clonotype. The genes are TRBV3-1 and TRBJ2-7; TRBD2 is a possible D gene (5 bases). Trimming stripped 5 bases from V and 5 bases from J, with 16 bases between. The CDR3 spans 14 residues. CDR1 is LGHDT, CDR2 YNNKEL, per germline (reference sequence). The chain's CDR3 is CASSVSLVTHEQYF. The CDR3 DNA reads TGTGCCAGCAGCGTCTCACTAGTAACCCACGAGCAGTACTTC.

This chain uses TRBV6-5 with TRBJ1-1; tentatively, D is TRBD1 (5 bases). CDR3 size: 16 residues. The germline gives CDR1 MNHEY, CDR2 SVGAGI. V lost 2 bases and J lost 3, with 16 bases in between. In DNA, the CDR3 is TGTGCCAGCAGTTACAGGCGGGGGGTATGGGACACTGAAGCTTTCTTT. It translates to CASSYRRGVWDTEAFF.

This clonotype was recorded a few times. The chain recombines TRBV29-1 with TRBJ2-7; D is perhaps TRBD2 (5 bases). Per germline, CDR1 SQVTM and CDR2 ANQGSEA. The CDR3 spans 13 residues. V was cut by 4 bases and J by 1 base, with 11 bases left in between. CDR3 amino acids: CSVGSPGSYEQYF. In DNA form, the CDR3 reads TGCAGCGTTGGTAGCCCGGGGTCCTACGAGCAGTACTTC.

The sample holds many counts of this clonotype. J is TRBJ1-1 and V is TRBV11-2; D unclear. Trimming took off 3 bases at V and 8 bases at J, with 7 bases between the two ends. The CDR3 is 11 residues long. Looked up from germline, CDR1 is SGHAT and CDR2 is FQNNGV. The DNA for the CDR3 is TGTGCCAGCAGCTTTCGGGCAGAAGCTTTCTTT. Residues: CASSFRAEAFF.

This clonotype was seen ten or more times. The J gene is TRBJ1-1, the V gene TRBV6-1; D possibly corresponds to TRBD1 (5 bases). This CDR3 has 15 amino acids. V was shortened by 7 bases and J by 0 bases, with 15 bases between the two germline ends. Germline CDR1 and CDR2: MNHNS and SASEGT. The CDR3 coding sequence is TGTGCCAGCACCAAAACGGGAGGGGTGAACACTGAAGCTTTCTTT. As protein: CASTKTGGVNTEAFF.

This clonotype has ten or more counts. CDR3 nucleotides: TGTGCCAGCAGTTTTCAGACCTACGAGCAGTACTTC. Its translation is CASSFQTYEQYF. The V and J genes are TRBV28 and TRBJ2-7; no definite D call. Trimming took 3 bases from V and 2 from J, leaving 5 bases between them. In germline, CDR1 is MDHEN, CDR2 SYDVKM. The CDR3 is 12 residues long.

This clonotype has at least ten counts. The chain recombines TRBV30 with TRBJ1-6, with a weak D call TRBD1 (6 bases). The CDR3 is 14 amino acids. The V gene lost 1 base and the J gene lost 7 bases, with 11 bases spanning the gap. The germline V gene has CDR1 GTSNPN and CDR2 SVGIG (reference sequence). The CDR3 loop reads CAWSGTVGNSPLHF. CDR3 in DNA: TGTGCCTGGAGTGGGACAGTGGGAAATTCACCCCTCCACTTT.

The chain recombines TRBV12-3 or TRBV12-4 with TRBJ2-3, with TRBD1 identical over 9 bases. With V trimmed by 6 bases and J by 0 bases, 4 bases remained unmatched. This CDR3 has 15 amino acids. The CDR3 here is CASRRQGGSTDTQYF. CDR3 in DNA: TGTGCCAGCAGACGACAGGGGGGGAGCACAGATACGCAGTATTTT.

This clonotype was seen only a few times. This chain links TRBV12-3 or TRBV12-4 with TRBJ2-3; a weak D match, TRBD2 (7 bases). The length of the CDR3 is 21 residues. The V and J ends lost 3 bases and 5 bases respectively, with 33 bases between them. For the CDR3, the DNA is TGTGCCAGCAGTTTTATTCACATTATCCGGCGGTGGGCGGGGGCCGGAGATACGCAGTATTTT. It codes for CASSFIHIIRRWAGAGDTQYF.

This clonotype was recorded many times. V and J are TRBV28 and TRBJ1-1, with a possible D match to TRBD1 (5 bases). Trimming cost V 7 bases and J 9 bases, with 12 bases left between them. The CDR3 has 11 residues. The V gene's germline CDR1 is MDHEN and CDR2 SYDVKM. The CDR3 sequence: CASNQGGKAFF. The CDR3 DNA is TGTGCCAGCAACCAGGGTGGGAAAGCTTTCTTT.

This clonotype came up many times. One end of the junction does not line up with germline, which may come from a read error. The chain joins TRBV5-8 to TRBJ1-2, with 8 bases lining up with TRBD1. The CDR3 totals 12 residues. Germline V lookup: CDR1 SGHTS, CDR2 YDEGEE. CDR3 in DNA: TGTGCCAGCAGGTTGGACAGGGCTGGCTACACCTTC. Amino acids: CASRLDRAGYTF.

The chain carries TRBV9 and TRBJ2-7; TRBD2 matches 7 bases. Germline loops: CDR1 SGDLS, CDR2 YYNGEE. The CDR3 is 16 residues long. With V trimmed by 4 bases and J by 5 bases, 15 bases remained unmatched. CDR3 in amino acids: CASSPQLSGGMHEQYF. CDR3 in DNA: TGTGCCAGCAGCCCCCAGTTGTCGGGAGGCATGCACGAGCAGTACTTC.